This section outlines one TCR beta chain sequence together with its context. The data were obtained in a study of CD4 and CD8 cells across lung adenocarcinoma regions. TCRdb re-analysed the PCR reads in MiXCR, keeping a single row per CDR3 protein. The sample holds 13,000 or so distinct CDR3 sequences, about 45% seen once. The CDR3 covers 15 residues. V gave up 1 base and J gave up 0 bases, with 9 bases separating them. Germline V gives CDR1 MNHEY, CDR2 SVGAGI. The patients had localized lung adenocarcinoma, a non-small cell subtype. Sequencing was done on a sample of CD8+ T cells from the margin of a lung tumor. The TCR was taken from a male donor with lung adenocarcinoma. The CD4 and CD8 labels of this study may be unreliable. V usage is TRBV6-5 and J usage is TRBJ1-2; D ambiguous. The CDR3, as DNA: TGTGCCAGCAGTTACTACGCCGCCTCTAACTATGGCTACACCTTC. It yields the protein CASSYYAASNYGYTF.